This T cell receptor beta chain derives from a study of T cell changes during pregnancy in multiple sclerosis (dated by TCRdb to between 2018 and 2021). Looking at the study overall: The study examined how the T cell repertoire changed over the course of pregnancy in women with multiple sclerosis.

Library construction relied on the immunoSEQ multiplex PCR assay. Held by TCRdb, this immuneACCESS table contains in-frame sequences only and omits some clones. Under half of the omission traces to an unresolved V gene where checked; the cause of the rest is unknown. The table for this sample lists about 40,000 clones; around nine tenths of them were counted only once. The top ten clones comprise approximately 0.44% of the sample. This clone has a single count. There is no known antigen for this receptor. No much larger clonotype is one base removed from it; base qualities were not supplied. From the cysteine up to the phenylalanine, the CDR3 has a length of 15 residues. Only the CDR3 part of the read is kept: 45 bases, read in frame from the first base. V loses 1 base of germline sequence and J loses 3 bases, and the interval between the two ends is 11 bases. CDR1 and CDR2 are drawn from the germline V gene (reference sequence): SGHNT, YYREEE.

This TCR was recovered from a female donor with multiple sclerosis, enrolled in a pregnancy study. The V and J segments used are TRBV5-4 and TRBJ1-3; the D gene is not confidently resolved. Sequenced here: CD4+ T cells from peripheral blood mononuclear cells, sampled in the third trimester of pregnancy. The CDR3: CASSLNGVNGNTIYF. The DNA sequence follows: TGTGCCAGCAGCTTGAACGGTGTAAATGGAAACACCATATATTTT.